The clone carrying this TCR beta chain ranks as medium-sized in terms of frequency. This entry is derived from a study of CD8 T cells in cerebrospinal fluid in Alzheimer's disease. CSF cells were profiled by 10X single-cell V(D)J and 5' expression. From the 10x single-cell sequencing reads, TCRdb lists one entry per CDR3 protein and no DNA. This sample's table has 1,000 or so distinct CDR3 sequences. Confirmation of patient neurodegeneration relied on biomarkers such as neurofilament, amyloid-beta and tau. Germline CDR1 LNHDA, CDR2 SQIVND (reference sequence). The CDR3 totals 13 residues. This chain connects TRBV19 to TRBJ1-2. This receptor was identified in a human donor with Alzheimer's disease. The sequenced sample was cerebrospinal fluid. The chain's CDR3 is CASSDDGRYGYTF.